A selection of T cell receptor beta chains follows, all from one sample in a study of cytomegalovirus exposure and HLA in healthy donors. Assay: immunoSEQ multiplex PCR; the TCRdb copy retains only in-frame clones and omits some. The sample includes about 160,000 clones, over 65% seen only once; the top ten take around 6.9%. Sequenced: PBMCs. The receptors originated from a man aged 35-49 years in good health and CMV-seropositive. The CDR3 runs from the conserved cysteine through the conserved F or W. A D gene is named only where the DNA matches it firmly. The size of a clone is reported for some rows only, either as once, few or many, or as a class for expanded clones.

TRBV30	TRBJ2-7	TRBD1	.	TGTGCCTGGGGTGAGGGGGCCTTTGGCGAGCAGTACTTC	CAWGEGAFGEQYF
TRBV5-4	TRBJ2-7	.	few	TGTGCCAGCAGCTTGCTAGGGGTGCCTTCCTACGAGCAGTACTTC	CASSLLGVPSYEQYF
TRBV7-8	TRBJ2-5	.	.	TGTGCCAGCAGCTCCGGGAGAGCGGAGACCCAGTACTTC	CASSSGRAETQYF
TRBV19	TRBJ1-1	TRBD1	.	TGTGCCAGTAGTACCGACCGGGACAGGGGCATGAACACTGAAGCTTTCTTT	CASSTDRDRGMNTEAFF
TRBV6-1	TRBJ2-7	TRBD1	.	TGTGCCAGCAGAGGGACAGGGGACTACGAGCAGTACTTC	CASRGTGDYEQYF
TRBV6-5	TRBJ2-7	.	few	TGTGCCAGCAGTTATCGGGCCGGCGGTGGGAGGGAGCAGTACTTC	CASSYRAGGGREQYF
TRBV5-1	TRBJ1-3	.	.	TGCGCCAGCAGCTTGAGCGGGGGCTCCGGAAACACCATATATTTT	CASSLSGGSGNTIYF
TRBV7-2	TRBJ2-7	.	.	TGTGCCAGCAGCTTAGGGTTGAGGCGCGAGCAGTACTTC	CASSLGLRREQYF
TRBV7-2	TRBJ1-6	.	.	TGTGCCAGCAGCTTCGGTACGAATTCACCCCTCCACTTT	CASSFGTNSPLHF
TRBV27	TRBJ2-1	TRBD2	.	TGTGCCAGCAGGAAAGGACTAGCGGGGGGCAATGAGCAGTTCTTC	CASRKGLAGGNEQFF
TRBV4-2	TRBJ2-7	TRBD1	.	TGTGCCAGCAGTGACGGACAGGGTAGGGACTACGAGCAGTACTTC	CASSDGQGRDYEQYF
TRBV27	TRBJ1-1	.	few	TGTGCCAGCAGGCAGGGGCAGATGAACACTGAAGCTTTCTTT	CASRQGQMNTEAFF
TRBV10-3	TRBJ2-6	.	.	TGTGCCATCAGTGATACTATCCCTGGGGCCAACGTCCTGACTTTC	CAISDTIPGANVLTF
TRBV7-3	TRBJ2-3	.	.	TGTGCCAGCAGCTTAGGGCCGCCAAGGTCCGCAGATACGCAGTATTTT	CASSLGPPRSADTQYF
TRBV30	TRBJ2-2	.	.	TGTGCCTGGAGTGTAAAGCGAACCGGGGAGCTGTTTTTT	CAWSVKRTGELFF
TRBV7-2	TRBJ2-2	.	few	TGTGCCAGCAGCTTAAGGGCGGACATAATGAACACCGGGGAGCTGTTTTTT	CASSLRADIMNTGELFF
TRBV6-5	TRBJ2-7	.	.	TGTGCCAGCAGGCTCAGTACGTTATCCTACGAGCAGTACTTC	CASRLSTLSYEQYF
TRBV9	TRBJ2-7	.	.	TGTGCCAGCAGCGTAGGGGCCCTCGGCTCCTACGAGCAGTACTTC	CASSVGALGSYEQYF
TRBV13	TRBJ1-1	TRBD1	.	TGTGCCAGCAGCCTCCCAGGGACAGGCTTGAACACTGAAGCTTTCTTT	CASSLPGTGLNTEAFF
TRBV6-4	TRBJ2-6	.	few	TGTGCCAGCAGTCCCGGGCCGACTACATCCTCTGGGGCCAACGTCCTGACTTTC	CASSPGPTTSSGANVLTF
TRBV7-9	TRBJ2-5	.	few	TGTGCCGGAGGGGGCGGACGTCGCCAAGAGACCCAGTACTTC	CAGGGGRRQETQYF
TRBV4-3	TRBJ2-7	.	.	TGCGCCAGCAGCCAAGAGAATGCGGTGTCCTACGAGCAGTACTTC	CASSQENAVSYEQYF
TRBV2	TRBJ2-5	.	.	TGTGCCAGCAGTGAAGGGAGGGCTAGCAAGTACTTC	CASSEGRASKYF
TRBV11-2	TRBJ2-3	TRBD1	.	TGTGCCAGCAGCCTCGGGACAGGGGCAGATACGCAGTATTTT	CASSLGTGADTQYF
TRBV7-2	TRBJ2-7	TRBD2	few	TGTGCCAGCAGCCGAATCCAGCGGGGGGGCGAGCAGTACTTC	CASSRIQRGGEQYF
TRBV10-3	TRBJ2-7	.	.	TGTGCCATCAGTGAGGCACAGGAACCCTACGAGCAGTACTTC	CAISEAQEPYEQYF
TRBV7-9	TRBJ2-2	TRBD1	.	TGTGCCAGCAGCTTACAGGGGGACGGGGAGCTGTTTTTT	CASSLQGDGELFF
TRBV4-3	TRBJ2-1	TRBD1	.	TGCGCCAGCAGCCGGGACAGGGTAAGCTACAATGAGCAGTTCTTC	CASSRDRVSYNEQFF
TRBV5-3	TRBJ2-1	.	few	TGTGCCAGAAGCTTGGCAGGGTCCAATGAGCAGTTCTTC	CARSLAGSNEQFF
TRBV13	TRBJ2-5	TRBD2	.	TGTGCCAGCAGCCATACCGGGACTAGCGGGGGGGCCATGGAGACCCAGTACTTC	CASSHTGTSGGAMETQYF
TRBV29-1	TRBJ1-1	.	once	TGCAGCGTCTCAACAGGGCTGAACACTGAAGCTTTCTTT	CSVSTGLNTEAFF
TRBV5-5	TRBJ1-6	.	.	TGTGCCAGCAGCTATGACGCACAGATAGGATCACCCCTCCACTTT	CASSYDAQIGSPLHF
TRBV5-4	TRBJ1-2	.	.	TGTGCCAGCAGCTTTTCGTCAGGAACACTCGGCTACACCTTC	CASSFSSGTLGYTF
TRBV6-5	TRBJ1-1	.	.	TGTGCCAGCTCGAAGGGCGCGGGGGGCAACACTGAAGCTTTCTTT	CASSKGAGGNTEAFF
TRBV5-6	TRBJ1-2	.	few	TGTGCCAGCAGCTTGTATGGAGGGGAATGGAGATTTTATGGCTACACCTTC	CASSLYGGEWRFYGYTF
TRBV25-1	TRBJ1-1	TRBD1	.	TGTGCCAGCAGTGATGAACAGGGGTGGGACACTGAAGCTTTCTTT	CASSDEQGWDTEAFF
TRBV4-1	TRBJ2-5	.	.	TGCGCCAGCAGCCAAGGAGGTGGGTGGGACCAAGAGACCCAGTACTTC	CASSQGGGWDQETQYF
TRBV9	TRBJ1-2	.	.	TGTGCCAGCAGCGTAGGAGGGATGGAGGGCTACACCTTC	CASSVGGMEGYTF
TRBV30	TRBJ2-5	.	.	TGTGCCTGGAGTCCTCTAGACAGTCAAGAGACCCAGTACTTC	CAWSPLDSQETQYF
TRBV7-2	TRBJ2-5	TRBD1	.	TGTGCCAGCAGCTACCGGGCAGGGGGCATGTCAGAGACCCAGTACTTC	CASSYRAGGMSETQYF
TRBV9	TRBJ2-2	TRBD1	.	TGTGCCAGCAGCGTCGGGACAGCGACGAACACCGGGGAGCTGTTTTTT	CASSVGTATNTGELFF
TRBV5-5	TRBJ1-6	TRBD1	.	TGTGCCAGCAGCCTCGGAAGACTGGGACAGGGAGAGTCACCCCTCCACTTT	CASSLGRLGQGESPLHF
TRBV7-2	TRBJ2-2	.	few	TGTGCCAGCAGCTTAGCAATGTGGCCTACAGAGAACACCGGGGAGCTGTTTTTT	CASSLAMWPTENTGELFF
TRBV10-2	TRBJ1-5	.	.	TGCGCCAGCGCTGCAGATAGCAATCAGCCCCAGCATTTT	CASAADSNQPQHF
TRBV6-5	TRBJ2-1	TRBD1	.	TGTGCCAGCAGTTCTGAGACAGGGAACTACAATGAGCAGTTCTTC	CASSSETGNYNEQFF
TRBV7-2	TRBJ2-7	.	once	TGTGCCAGCACCCGCTCAGGCTCGACAGGCCGGTACGAGCAGTACTTC	CASTRSGSTGRYEQYF
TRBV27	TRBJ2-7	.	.	TGTGCCAGCAGCCAATATCCGGGACTCCCTAGCGAGCAGTACTTC	CASSQYPGLPSEQYF